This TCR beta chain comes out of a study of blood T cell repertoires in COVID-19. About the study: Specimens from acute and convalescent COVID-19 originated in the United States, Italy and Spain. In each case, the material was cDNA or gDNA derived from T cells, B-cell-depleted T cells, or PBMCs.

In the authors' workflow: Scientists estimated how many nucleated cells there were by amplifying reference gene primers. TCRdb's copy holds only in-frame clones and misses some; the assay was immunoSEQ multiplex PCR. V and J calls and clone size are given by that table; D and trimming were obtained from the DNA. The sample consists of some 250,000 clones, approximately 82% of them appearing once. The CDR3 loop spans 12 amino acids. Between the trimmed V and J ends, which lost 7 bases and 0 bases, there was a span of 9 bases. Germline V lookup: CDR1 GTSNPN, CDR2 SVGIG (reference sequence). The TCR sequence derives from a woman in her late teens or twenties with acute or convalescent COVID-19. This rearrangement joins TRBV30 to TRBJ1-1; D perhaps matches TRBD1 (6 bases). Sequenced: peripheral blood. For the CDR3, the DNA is TGTGCCTCGGACAGCTTGAACACTGAAGCTTTCTTT. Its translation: CASDSLNTEAFF.